A single T cell receptor (beta chain) is shown here with its context. This clone has more than one count but fewer than ten. The target of this receptor is not known. No base-level quality is on record; no much larger clone is a single base apart. The cohort comprised approximately 700 healthy bone marrow donors. At the time of sampling, every cohort member was nominally healthy, though immune exposures that went unrecorded were likely present. The donor was CMV seropositive and belonged to the group of 250 to 300 seropositive cohort members. Each donor provided a peripheral blood sample, and peripheral blood mononuclear cells were used for TCR beta sequencing. The Qiagen DNeasy Blood Extraction Kit was used to extract genomic DNA from the blood cell samples. Receptors were amplified or captured by the immunoSEQ multiplex PCR assay. For the multiplex PCR, a mixture combining 60 forward primers for TCR Vbeta segments and 13 reverse primers for TCR Jbeta segments was used. The CDR3 region of rearranged TCR beta genes was amplified from genomic DNA by a multiplex PCR assay. On the Illumina HiSeq System, the amplified TCR beta libraries were sequenced as 87-base-pair reads. On the study's bioinformatics: Across the 640 or so repertoires, a later analysis counted 80 million or so unique TCR beta chains, around 11 million of which were shared by at least two donors. To remove PCR and sequencing errors, raw reads were error-corrected and collapsed into unique sequences using a nearest-neighbor algorithm that merged closely related sequences. To assign V, D and J gene segments, CDR3 sequences were aligned to IMGT reference sequences. For a sequence to be retained, at least a six-nucleotide match to both a V gene segment and a J gene segment was required. Rearrangements were classified as productive when the CDR3 lacked stop codons and remained in frame with V and J, and all other rearrangements were classified as non-productive. CDR3 was defined by IMGT convention, running from the second conserved V-encoded cysteine to the conserved J-encoded phenylalanine. In an earlier analysis of roughly 580 of the donors, sequences lacking an unambiguous match to a single V gene segment were excluded. In an earlier analysis of some 590 of the donors, V segments were called functional above 56.7% productive rearrangements and were called segregating when the between-donor standard deviation exceeded 5%. A statistical classification framework was developed to diagnose cytomegalovirus status using the catalog of TCR beta chain sequences. A later analysis assigned V and J genes by comparing TCR nucleotide sequences with IMGT/GENE-DB human TR gene sequences. A later analysis assigned CDR3 sequences and most-parsimonious VDJ recombination scenarios with the TCRdist pipeline. In a later analysis, every TCR beta chain was defined by the combination of its CDR3 amino acid sequence and its V-gene family, and reads without a unique V-gene family were dropped. To address suspected cross-contamination and a sequencing artifact, a later analysis removed several hundred highly shared, low-generation-probability nucleotide sequences. For each public chain, a later analysis derived a clonal expansion index from normalized ranks of inferred template counts within each repertoire. In a later analysis, generation probabilities were computed with a VDJ recombination model fitted to out-of-frame rearrangements, and the resulting probabilities were checked against IGoR. In a later analysis, TCR-TCR, TCR-HLA and TCR-CMV co-occurrence was scored with hypergeometric tests, and a repertoire-size bias correction was applied to TCR pairs. A later analysis estimated false discovery rates by permuting HLA or CMV assignments 20 times. A later analysis grouped co-occurring TCRs with DBSCAN, adding TCRdist sequence similarity when clustering within HLA-allele-positive subsets. Repertoires with fewer than 30,000 or more than 120,000 public chains were left out of co-occurrence clustering, as were about five repertoires with anomalous nucleotide sharing. TCRdb's version of the immuneACCESS table is confined to in-frame rearrangements and falls short of the full clone set. An unresolved V gene accounts for under half of the shortfall where checked; the remainder is of unknown origin. V and J calls and clone size follow that table, whereas D and trimming were derived from the DNA. The sample table shows nearly 110,000 clones, and around three quarters are seen once. The leading ten clones occupy roughly 6% of the sample.

Reading from cysteine to phenylalanine, the CDR3 counts 13 amino acids. Just CDR3 DNA is preserved here, 39 bases in frame from base 1. Trimming leaves V shorter by 6 bases and J shorter by 9 bases, with the junction holding 9 bases beyond the gene matches. CDR1 and CDR2, looked up from the germline V gene, are MNHEY and SVGAGI. This specimen comes from a study of cytomegalovirus exposure and HLA in healthy donors listed by TCRdb under 2017. For the study in its entirety: An earlier analysis of 550 to 700 of the donors reported roughly 300 Gb of sequence data and 117 million unique TCR beta sequences from around 200 million T cells. Roughly 300 gigabases of sequencing data and roughly 81 million unique TCR sequences made up an early release that covered approximately 700 HLA-typed donors. Of the approximately 400 genotyped donors, roughly 85% fell in the genetic ancestry cluster associated with self-reported Caucasian donors. The aim of the study was to test whether cataloging public T cell receptors could identify signatures of past pathogen exposure. Using immunosequencing, the study profiled T cell repertoires from about 620 subjects and related those repertoires to cytomegalovirus serostatus. A separate validation cohort of more than 100 different subjects was used in addition to the approximately 700-subject first cohort. To predict cytomegalovirus infection status, the study brought together high-throughput TCR immunosequencing, statistical association of individual TCRs with disease status, and machine learning. In a later analysis, previously published TCR beta repertoires from 666 donors were re-analyzed and high-resolution HLA genotyping was added so that TCR occurrence patterns could be studied. In the later analysis, no new phenotypic data were used to find candidate immune exposures; instead, reliance was placed on TCR beta sequences and their occurrence across donors. An earlier analysis of a few hundred of the donors applied high-throughput TCR beta sequencing to assess whether each TCR beta V gene segment acted as functional or pseudogenic. Alongside the repertoire data, information on donor age, sex, ethnicity and CMV serostatus was compiled. Genome-wide SNP genotypes for about three fifths of the 666 donors were used in a later genetic analysis, which treated that subset as a discovery cohort. All discovery cohort repertoires had been generated using a single sequencing platform. HLA typing covered class I and class II loci at four-digit resolution. Typing coverage differed by locus: A, B, C, DRB1 and DQB1 were typed in about 620-640 donors, DQA1 in about 500, DPA1 in 600 to 610, and DPB1 in around 490. Four to six DR-DQ haplotypes were handled as single units for association and clustering, since linkage in the cohort was strong. Among 398 genotyped donors of the cohort, an average of approximately 240,000 unique TCR beta nucleotide sequences was sequenced per donor, of which 15% to 20% were non-productive.

What the study reported, not specific to this receptor: Because HLA typing was unavailable for some donors at each locus, only the typed subset was used in association tests. Approximately 18 rarely observed V segments, including chromosome 9 orphons, were excluded from the earlier analysis of about 500 of the donors because counts were too low. Compared with equally common non-associated chains, HLA-associated TCR beta chains in a later analysis were more clonally expanded and had lower generation probabilities. A further reported finding was that TCR beta sequences accurately predicted the HLA-A and HLA-B alleles for most subjects in the first cohort. Sequencing depth was assumed to be roughly uniform across donors in the presence/absence analyses, though that assumption may not hold. Specific HLA alleles were associated with 18,000 or so TCR beta sequences at a false discovery rate of 0.05 in a later analysis. In a later analysis, several top co-occurrence clusters were reported to appear linked to parvovirus B19, influenza, CMV and Epstein-Barr virus. Some IMGT-functional V segments, including TRBV6-2 and TRBV6-3, could not be distinguished by the 87-base-pair reads and were therefore excluded. In both the original and validation cohorts, the classifier was reported to diagnose cytomegalovirus status with high specificity and sensitivity. Strong co-occurrence of HLA alleles, especially DR and DQ, made assigning TCR associations to individual alleles difficult. The study listed 164 TCR beta chains as associated with cytomegalovirus. In a later analysis, the rate of TCR association differed among HLA loci, with DRB1 alleles having the most associated TCRs and HLA-C alleles having the fewest. A few of the identified cytomegalovirus-associated TCR beta chains were confirmed in vitro to be specific for cytomegalovirus antigens. In a later genetic analysis, fewer N-insertions in productive TCRs were reported among donors in an Asian-associated ancestry cluster than the roughly 700-donor mean. A group of highly shared sequence variants was considered likely to be a technical artifact of the sequencing pipeline. Correlated functional status among segregating V segments might be attributable to linkage disequilibrium, but an unknown experimental factor could not be ruled out. Most TCR sequences were observed very rarely across donors, whereas some public TCRs were present in many individuals. In an earlier analysis of roughly 560 of the donors, most TCR beta V segments were observed in productive rearrangements about 87% or about 30% of the time, broadly matching IMGT annotations. The authors suggested that the approach could potentially be generalized to other disease states and immunological phenotypes. Immune exposure information for the cohort was limited to CMV serostatus. Most CMV-associated TCR beta chains appeared to be HLA-restricted in a later analysis, and the HLA associations seemed to be driven largely by CMV exposure. An association between a missense DCLRE1C variant and V-gene and J-gene trimming of TCR beta chains was found in a later genetic analysis and replicated in an independent cohort. Only TCR beta chains were sequenced in this cohort, and the absence of alpha or paired-chain data limited detectable features.

The V and J segments used are TRBV6-5 and TRBJ2-3, with 7 central nucleotides matching TRBD1. Material: PBMCs. This TCR derives from a woman in her fifties or sixties in good health and CMV-seropositive. The sequenced DNA is TGTGCCAGCAGGCCTACTTCGGACAGGACGCAGTATTTT. It specifies CASRPTSDRTQYF.